These 15 T cell receptor beta chains came from one sample sequenced in a study of shared clonotypes between healthy human individuals. Generated by immunoSEQ multiplex PCR, the TCRdb table keeps only in-frame clones and is missing some. The sample holds about 960,000 clones, less than 85% seen once. What was sequenced was memory CD4+ T cells sorted from blood. The subset is: CD45RA-negative fraction. The receptor set was obtained from a man younger than 30 in good health.

As to this clone: Being one base from a much bigger clone, this may be a read error. This specimen includes other DNA sequences encoding the same CDR3. V is TRBV7-9 and J is TRBJ2-3; the D is unclear. Trimming removed 5 bases at V and 2 bases at J, with 5 bases between. The germline V gene encodes CDR1 SEHNR and CDR2 FQNEAQ (reference sequence). This CDR3 is 12 amino acids long. This chain's CDR3 is CASSPNTDTQYF. The CDR3 nucleotides read TGTGCCAGCAGCCCCAACACAGATACGCAGTATTTT.

This rearrangement joins TRBV5-6 to TRBJ2-3; D is unclear. The CDR3 is 15 residues long. Germline V gene data show CDR1 as SGHDT and CDR2 as YYEEEE. Trimming took 2 bases from V and 0 from J, leaving 10 bases between them. CDR3 DNA sequence: TGTGCCAGCAGCTTACTACTAACTAGCACAGATACGCAGTATTTT. It translates to CASSLLLTSTDTQYF.

This rearrangement joins TRBV28 to TRBJ2-7, with TRBD1 identical over 10 bases. The CDR3 loop spans 16 amino acids. Germline values: CDR1 MDHEN, CDR2 SYDVKM. The junction had 11 bases not matched to a gene; V was cut back by 6 bases and J by 3 bases. Here the CDR3 reads CASSPVGTGVLYEQYF. In nucleotides, the CDR3 is TGTGCCAGCAGCCCCGTAGGGACAGGGGTCCTCTACGAGCAGTACTTC.

A remark on this clone: At one end, the junction sequence differs from germline, possibly due to a read error. The same CDR3 also results from other DNA sequences found in this sample. V gene TRBV27 combines with J gene TRBJ2-2; D call uncertain. The germline CDR1 and CDR2 sequences are MNHEY and SMNVEV (reference sequence). The CDR3 extends over 16 amino acids. The CDR3 DNA follows: TGTGCCAGCAGTTCCTTACAGCGTTCGAACACCGGAGAGCTGTTTTTT. Translated: CASSSLQRSNTGELFF.

This clone was picked up many times. This sequence joins TRBV9 and TRBJ2-1; 7 nucleotides match TRBD1. CDR1 and CDR2 (germline): SGDLS, YYNGEE. The CDR3 is 13 residues long. Trimming cost V 3 bases and J 14 bases; bases outside gene matches: 11. The CDR3 nucleotides read TGTGCCAGCAGCGCCAACCAAGGGGGCGACAAGTTCTTC. Translation: CASSANQGGDKFF.

Concerning this clone itself: This specimen includes other DNA sequences encoding the same CDR3. The V call is TRBV10-3, the J call TRBJ1-1, with D hard to call. CDR1 is ENHRY and CDR2 is SYGVKD in the germline V gene. The V and J ends lost 0 bases and 8 bases respectively, with 4 bases between them. This CDR3 is 11 amino acids long. The CDR3 protein is CAISESREAFF. The CDR3 bases are TGTGCCATCAGTGAGTCCAGGGAAGCTTTCTTT.

This rearrangement joins TRBV2 to TRBJ2-5; possible D gene TRBD2, 7 bases. This CDR3 contains 17 residues. V dropped 4 bases and J dropped 5 bases, with 23 bases sitting between them. Germline CDR1 SNHLY, CDR2 FYNNEI. CDR3 protein: CASSVIAGAFQGETQYF. CDR3 coding DNA: TGTGCCAGCAGTGTTATTGCGGGAGCTTTCCAGGGGGAGACCCAGTACTTC.

The chain combines TRBV5-6 with TRBJ2-7; perhaps TRBD1 as D (6 bases). The V and J ends lost 4 bases and 5 bases respectively, with 13 bases between them. This CDR3 comprises 13 residues. CDR1 and CDR2 (germline): SGHDT, YYEEEE. In nucleotides, the CDR3 is TGTGCCAGCAGCACAAACACAGGGCACGAGCAGTACTTC. Translation gives CASSTNTGHEQYF.

This clone was detected a few times. The chain recombines TRBV18 with TRBJ1-1, with D possibly matching TRBD1 (5 bases). V shed 4 bases and J shed 0 bases, with 9 bases lying between them. Germline V CDR1 and CDR2: KGHSH, LQKENI. CDR3 length equals 14 residues. The CDR3 sequence: CASSLGEMNTEAFF. CDR3 DNA sequence: TGTGCCAGCTCACTAGGGGAAATGAACACTGAAGCTTTCTTT.

The V gene is TRBV6-6, the J gene TRBJ2-7; D may be TRBD1 or TRBD2 (5 bases each). CDR3 length: 14 residues. Per germline, CDR1 MNHNY and CDR2 SVGAGI (reference sequence). The V end lost 0 bases, the J end lost 6 bases, and 12 bases lay between the germline ends. CDR3 nucleotide sequence: TGTGCCAGCAGTTACTCGATAGGGACGTTCGAGCAGTACTTC. This gives the protein CASSYSIGTFEQYF.

The chain combines TRBV10-2 with TRBJ2-3; 11 bases agree with TRBD2. The germline V gene encodes CDR1 WSHSY and CDR2 SAAADI. Trimming at V came to 7 bases and at J to 6 bases, leaving 12 bases not matched to a gene. The length of the CDR3 is 16 residues. The CDR3 reads CASTQRGVAGGDTQYF. The CDR3 region has the DNA TGCGCCAGCACCCAGCGAGGGGTAGCGGGGGGGGATACGCAGTATTTT.

About this clone: Other DNA sequences in this sample translate to the same CDR3. The CDR3 nucleotides are TGTGCCAGCAGGGTGGACGGGACTAGCGGGAGGGAGCAGTACTTC. It yields the protein CASRVDGTSGREQYF. J is TRBJ2-7 and V is TRBV6-1, with 15 positions matching TRBD2. Germline V gene lookup returns CDR1 MNHNS and CDR2 SASEGT. The CDR3 extends over 15 amino acids. The J segment lost 7 bases and the V segment lost 6 bases, leaving 7 bases of the junction unmatched.

The V and J genes are TRBV18 and TRBJ2-1; 9 positions agree with TRBD2. Germline assignment: CDR1 KGHSH and CDR2 LQKENI. The V gene end was trimmed by 8 bases and the J gene end by 1 base; junction bases not matched to a gene: 9. The CDR3 runs 16 residues. Here the CDR3 reads CASATLSGSSYNEQFF. CDR3 nucleotide sequence: TGTGCCAGCGCAACCCTTAGCGGGAGTTCCTACAATGAGCAGTTCTTC.

The chain employs TRBV7-9 and TRBJ2-3, with D hard to call. The V gene lost 0 bases and the J gene lost 6 bases, with 10 bases spanning the gap. The CDR3 contains 14 residues. Germline V gene lookup returns CDR1 SEHNR and CDR2 FQNEAQ (reference sequence). In DNA form, the CDR3 reads TGTGCCAGCAGCTTAGCTCTCCTGTCTGATACGCAGTATTTT. It is translated as CASSLALLSDTQYF.

A word on this clone: At one boundary the junction diverges from the germline segment, which might be a read error. The chain is built from TRBV30 and TRBJ2-1; perhaps TRBD2 as D (5 bases). The CDR3 extends over 14 amino acids. Germline V gene lookup returns CDR1 GTSNPN and CDR2 SVGIG (reference sequence). The CDR3 loop is CACKPGSSHNEQFF. In DNA form, the CDR3 reads TGTGCCTGTAAGCCGGGATCCTCCCACAATGAGCAGTTCTTC.